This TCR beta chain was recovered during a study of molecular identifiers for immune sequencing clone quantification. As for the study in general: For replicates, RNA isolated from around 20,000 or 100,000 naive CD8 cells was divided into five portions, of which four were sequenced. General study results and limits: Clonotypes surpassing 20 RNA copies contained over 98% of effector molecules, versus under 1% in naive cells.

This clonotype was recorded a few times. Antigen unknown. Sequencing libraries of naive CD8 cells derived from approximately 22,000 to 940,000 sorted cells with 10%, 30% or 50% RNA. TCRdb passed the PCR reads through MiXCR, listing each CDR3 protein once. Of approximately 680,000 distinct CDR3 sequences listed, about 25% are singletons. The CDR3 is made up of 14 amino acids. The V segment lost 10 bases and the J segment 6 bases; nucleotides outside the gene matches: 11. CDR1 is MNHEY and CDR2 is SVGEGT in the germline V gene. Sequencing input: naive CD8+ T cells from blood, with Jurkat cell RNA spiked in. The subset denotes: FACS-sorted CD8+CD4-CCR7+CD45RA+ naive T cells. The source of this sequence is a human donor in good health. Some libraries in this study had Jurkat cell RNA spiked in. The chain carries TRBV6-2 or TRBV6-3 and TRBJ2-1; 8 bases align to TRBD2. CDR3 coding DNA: TGTGCCACCGACCTGGCGGGAGGTCCCAATGAGCAGTTCTTC. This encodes CATDLAGGPNEQFF.